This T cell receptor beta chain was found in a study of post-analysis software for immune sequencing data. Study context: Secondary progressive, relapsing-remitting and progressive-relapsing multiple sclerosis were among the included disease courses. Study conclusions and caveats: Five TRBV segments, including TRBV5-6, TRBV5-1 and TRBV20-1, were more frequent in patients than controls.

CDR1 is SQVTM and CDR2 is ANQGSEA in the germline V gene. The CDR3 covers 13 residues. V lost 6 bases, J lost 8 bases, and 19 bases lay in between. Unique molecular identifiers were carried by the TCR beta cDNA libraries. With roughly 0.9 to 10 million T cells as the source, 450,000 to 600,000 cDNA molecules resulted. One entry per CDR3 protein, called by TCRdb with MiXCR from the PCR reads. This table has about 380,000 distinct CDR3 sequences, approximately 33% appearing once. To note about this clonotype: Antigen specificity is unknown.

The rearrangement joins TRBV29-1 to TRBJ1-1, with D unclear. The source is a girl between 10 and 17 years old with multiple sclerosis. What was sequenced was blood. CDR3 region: CSVASLVGTEAFF. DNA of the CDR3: TGCAGCGTGGCCTCTTTGGTGGGCACCGAAGCTTTCTTT.